These 10 T cell receptor beta chains share one sample of origin, sequenced in a study of blood T cell repertoires in COVID-19 (TCRdb year 2020). To prepare the library, the immunoSEQ multiplex PCR assay was applied. TCRdb's version of the immuneACCESS table is confined to in-frame rearrangements and falls short of the full clone set. An unresolved V gene accounts for under half of the shortfall where checked; the remainder is of unknown origin. The sample yields some 120,000 clones; over 55% were counted once. The ten largest clonotypes hold over 2% of the sample. Source material: peripheral blood. These receptors originate from a woman aged 70-85 years with acute or convalescent COVID-19.

J is TRBJ1-3 and V is TRBV5-1; the D is unclear. Trimming took off 5 bases at V and 4 bases at J, with 16 bases between the two ends. Germline values: CDR1 SGHRS, CDR2 YFSETQ. The CDR3 extends over 15 amino acids. The CDR3 DNA reads TGCGCCAGCAGACCGACGGGGAAAGCGGGAAACACCATATATTTT. This sequence encodes CASRPTGKAGNTIYF.

The J gene is TRBJ1-1, the V gene TRBV28; D is unresolved. There are 14 residues in the CDR3. V was trimmed by 2 bases and J by 1 base, leaving 8 bases between them. Germline V gene data show CDR1 as MDHEN and CDR2 as SYDVKM. The CDR3 DNA sequence: TGTGCCAGCAGTTTACCGGTATCGAACACTGAAGCTTTCTTT. This sequence encodes CASSLPVSNTEAFF.

V is TRBV7-2 and J is TRBJ2-5; no firm D call. CDR3 length: 14 amino acids. From germline, CDR1 is SGHTA and CDR2 FQGNSA. V was shortened by 5 bases and J by 2 bases, with 12 bases between the two germline ends. CDR3 amino acids: CASSLTSFQETQYF. The CDR3 bases are TGTGCCAGCAGCCTTACATCCTTTCAAGAGACCCAGTACTTC.

This clone came up a few times. This chain uses TRBV29-1 with TRBJ1-1; tentative D call: TRBD1 (5 bases). This CDR3 is 14 amino acids long. V lost 7 bases to trimming and J lost 0 bases, with 15 bases between them. From germline, CDR1 is SQVTM and CDR2 ANQGSEA. The CDR3 region has the DNA TGCAGCGCCCTGACAGTGCTCATGAACACTGAAGCTTTCTTT. It is translated as CSALTVLMNTEAFF.

V gene TRBV5-4 combines with J gene TRBJ2-1; perhaps TRBD2 as D (6 bases). Per germline, CDR1 SGHNT and CDR2 YYREEE (reference sequence). The CDR3 has 16 residues. Trimming removed 4 bases from V and 4 bases from J, with 18 bases in between. The CDR3 sequence: CASSPTGLLGYNEQFF. CDR3 bases: TGTGCCAGCAGCCCAACGGGACTCTTGGGGTACAATGAGCAGTTCTTC.

J is TRBJ2-5 and V is TRBV7-2, with TRBD2 identical over 9 bases. Germline assignment: CDR1 SGHTA and CDR2 FQGNSA. The junction had 13 bases not matched to a gene; V was cut back by 6 bases and J by 5 bases. The CDR3 has 16 amino acids. CDR3 amino acids: CASRLTSGPSSETQYF. The CDR3 bases are TGTGCCAGCAGACTGACTAGCGGACCCAGTTCGGAGACCCAGTACTTC. Complete variable domain (other parts from reference TRBV7-2 and TRBJ2-5): GAGVSQSPSNKVTEKGKDVELRCDPISGHTALYWYRQSLGQGLEFLIYFQGNSAPDKSGLPSDRFSAERTGGSVSTLTIQRTQQEDSAVYLCASRLTSGPSSETQYFGPGTRLLVL.

The chain recombines TRBV5-6 with TRBJ1-5, with 9 bases lining up with TRBD1. Germline-derived CDR1 and CDR2 are SGHDT and YYEEEE. This CDR3 is 15 amino acids long. The V and J ends lost 3 bases and 6 bases, in that order; junction bases with no gene match: 7. The CDR3 nucleotides are TGTGCCAGCAGCTGGGGACAGGGAGAAGGTCAGCCCCAGCATTTT. It translates to CASSWGQGEGQPQHF.

This clone occurred many times. The V and J genes are TRBV5-4 and TRBJ1-6; 7 bases are shared with TRBD1. The V segment lost 1 base and the J segment 7 bases; nucleotides outside the gene matches: 5. Germline V lookup: CDR1 SGHNT, CDR2 YYREEE (reference sequence). The CDR3 sequence is 15 residues long. The CDR3 DNA reads TGTGCCAGCAGCTTGCCCGGGACAGAAAATTCACCCCTCCACTTT. Protein: CASSLPGTENSPLHF.

This clone appeared a single time. J is TRBJ1-2 and V is TRBV28; a weak D match, TRBD1 (6 bases). Trimming removed 5 bases at V and 8 bases at J, with 12 bases between. Germline values: CDR1 MDHEN, CDR2 SYDVKM. CDR3 size: 12 residues. CDR3 DNA sequence: TGTGCCAGCAGTCCGGGACAAAGGGGCTACACCTTC. It is translated as CASSPGQRGYTF.

This clone occurred a few times. The chain uses TRBV19 and TRBJ1-3; 7 bases are shared with TRBD1. This CDR3 has 17 amino acids. V dropped 3 bases and J dropped 2; count of bases not matched to a gene: 10. Germline assignment: CDR1 LNHDA and CDR2 SQIVND (reference sequence). In nucleotides, the CDR3 is TGTGCCAGTAGTATGATCAATTTCGGGACAGCTGGAAACACCATATATTTT. Encoded protein: CASSMINFGTAGNTIYF.